This TCR beta chain was obtained from a study of shared clonotypes between healthy human individuals. Comment on this clone: Its antigen remains unidentified.

Here immunoSEQ multiplex PCR was the method, and the copy in TCRdb shows in-frame clones only, minus some. In the table there are about 1.4 million clones, roughly 96% of which are singletons. Findings and caveats of the study: Lower generation probabilities were found for non-shared clonotypes than for those shared by all four donors. Larger estimated richness was generally recorded for naive subsets relative to memory subsets. The rarefaction results pointed to incomplete sorted-subset sequencing despite large depth.

The clonotype originates from a man aged 25-40 years in good health. Source material: naive CD4+ T cells sorted from blood. Subset: CD45RA+ positively selected.

Here the CDR3 DNA reads TGTGCCAGCAGCCCGCCTCCAGCGGGAGAGGCGCAGTACTTC. Its translation: CASSPPPAGEAQYF. This chain links TRBV7-9 with TRBJ2-7; 8 bases map to TRBD2. Per germline, CDR1 SEHNR and CDR2 FQNEAQ (reference sequence). CDR3 size: 14 residues. Unmatched junction bases numbered 12, after V lost 5 bases and J lost 9 bases.